The source of this T cell receptor beta chain is a study of cytomegalovirus exposure and HLA in healthy donors. The study, taken as a whole, reports: The authors listed some 150 TCR beta chains as cytomegalovirus-associated. Most TCRs appeared rarely, but some public TCRs recurred in many donors.

Some clones are missing from TCRdb's copy, which holds only in-frame ones; the method was immunoSEQ multiplex PCR. The table records around 180,000 clones, 86% of them present only once. This clone was counted a few times. Its antigen is undetermined. While the first cohort had 700 or so subjects, the donors belonged to the separate validation cohort of about 120 subjects. Germline trimming cut 4 bases from V and 0 bases from J; bases unmatched to any gene: 5. The germline gives CDR1 MNHNY, CDR2 SVGAGI (reference sequence). This CDR3 is built from 16 residues. The specimen was PBMCs. This chain joins TRBV6-6 and TRBJ1-5, with 8 bases matching TRBD1. The sequence was obtained from a woman in her late teens or twenties in good health and CMV-seronegative. The CDR3 is CASSSHRGFSNQPQHF. DNA of the CDR3: TGTGCCAGCAGTTCTCACAGGGGGTTTAGCAATCAGCCCCAGCATTTT.